The subject of this entry is one T cell receptor beta chain. The target antigen is unknown. The entry originates in a study of cytomegalovirus exposure and HLA in healthy donors. General observations from the study: The CMV antigen specificity of a few CMV-associated chains was confirmed through in vitro analysis.

The CDR3 spans 14 residues. V lost 5 bases and J 4 bases, leaving 14 bases between the germline ends. Germline V gene data show CDR1 as MDHEN and CDR2 as SYDVKM. With 60 Vbeta and 13 Jbeta primers, the PCR was carried out. Here immunoSEQ multiplex PCR was the method, and the copy in TCRdb shows in-frame clones only, minus some. The listing records 30,000 to 35,000 clones. Specimen: PBMCs. The J gene is TRBJ2-5, the V gene TRBV28, with D perhaps TRBD1 (6 bases). This clonotype originated in a woman aged 40 to 55 in good health and CMV-seropositive. CDR3 nucleotides: TGTGCCAGCAGTCAGGGGTCTTTAGGAGAGACCCAGTACTTC. The encoded protein is CASSQGSLGETQYF.